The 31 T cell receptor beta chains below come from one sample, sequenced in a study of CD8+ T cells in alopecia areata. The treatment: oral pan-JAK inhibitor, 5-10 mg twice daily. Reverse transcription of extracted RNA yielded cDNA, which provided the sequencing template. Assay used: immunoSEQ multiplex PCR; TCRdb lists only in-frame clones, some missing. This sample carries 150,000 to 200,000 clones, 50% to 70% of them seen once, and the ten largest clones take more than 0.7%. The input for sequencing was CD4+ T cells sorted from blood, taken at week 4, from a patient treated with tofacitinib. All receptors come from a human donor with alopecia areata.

The CDR3 reads CATSRERIQETQYF. The CDR3, as DNA: TGTGCCACCAGCAGAGAAAGAATCCAAGAGACCCAGTACTTC. The chain employs TRBV15 and TRBJ2-5, with D hard to call. The germline CDR1 and CDR2 sequences are LNHNV and YYDKDF (reference sequence). The CDR3 length is 14 residues. V lost 0 bases and J lost 1, with 6 bases in between.

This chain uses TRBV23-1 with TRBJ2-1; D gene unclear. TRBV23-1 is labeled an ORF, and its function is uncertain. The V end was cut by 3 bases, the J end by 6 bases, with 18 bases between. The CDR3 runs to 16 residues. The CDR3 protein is CASSHRWAIRSNEQFF. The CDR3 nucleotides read TGCGCCAGCAGTCATAGGTGGGCTATACGATCCAATGAGCAGTTCTTC.

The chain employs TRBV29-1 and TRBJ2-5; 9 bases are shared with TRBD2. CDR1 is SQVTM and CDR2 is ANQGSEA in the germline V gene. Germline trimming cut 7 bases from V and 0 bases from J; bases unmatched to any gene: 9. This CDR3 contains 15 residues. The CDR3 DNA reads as TGCAGCGCCGGGCAGATAGCGGGGGACCAAGAGACCCAGTACTTC. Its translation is CSAGQIAGDQETQYF.

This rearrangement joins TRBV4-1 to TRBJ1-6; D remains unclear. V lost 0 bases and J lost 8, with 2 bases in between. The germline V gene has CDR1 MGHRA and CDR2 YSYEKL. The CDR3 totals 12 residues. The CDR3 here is CASSQEYSPLHF. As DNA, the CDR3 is TGCGCCAGCAGCCAAGAATATTCACCCCTCCACTTT.

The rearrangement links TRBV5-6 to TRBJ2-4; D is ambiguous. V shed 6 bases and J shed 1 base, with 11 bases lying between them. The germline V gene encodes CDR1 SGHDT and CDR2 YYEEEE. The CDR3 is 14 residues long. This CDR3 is CASTELFAKNIQYF. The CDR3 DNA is TGTGCCAGCACGGAGCTATTCGCCAAAAACATTCAGTACTTC.

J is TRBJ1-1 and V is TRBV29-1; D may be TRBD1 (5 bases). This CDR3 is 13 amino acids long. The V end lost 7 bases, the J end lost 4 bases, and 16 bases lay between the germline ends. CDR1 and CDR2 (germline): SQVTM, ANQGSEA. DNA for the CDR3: TGCAGCGCCGCCACGCCGGGGGGCACTGAAGCTTTCTTT. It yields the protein CSAATPGGTEAFF.

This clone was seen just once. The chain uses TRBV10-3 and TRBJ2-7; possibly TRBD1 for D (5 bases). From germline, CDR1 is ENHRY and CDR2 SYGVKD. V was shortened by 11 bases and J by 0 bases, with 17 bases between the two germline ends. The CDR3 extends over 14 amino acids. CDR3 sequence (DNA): TGTGCCGCAGGGTTCAGGGAAGCCTCCTACGAGCAGTACTTC. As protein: CAAGFREASYEQYF.

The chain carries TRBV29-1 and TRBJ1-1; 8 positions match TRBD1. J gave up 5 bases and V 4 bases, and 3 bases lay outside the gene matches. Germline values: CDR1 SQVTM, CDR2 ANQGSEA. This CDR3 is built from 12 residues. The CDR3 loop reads CSVGTGSTEAFF. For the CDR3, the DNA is TGCAGCGTTGGGACAGGGAGTACTGAAGCTTTCTTT.

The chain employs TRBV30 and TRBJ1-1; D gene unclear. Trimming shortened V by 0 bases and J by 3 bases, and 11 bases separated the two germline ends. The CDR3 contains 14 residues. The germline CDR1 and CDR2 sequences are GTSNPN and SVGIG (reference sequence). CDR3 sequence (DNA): TGTGCCTGGAGTGTGGGGTTCAGGCACACTGAAGCTTTCTTT. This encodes CAWSVGFRHTEAFF.

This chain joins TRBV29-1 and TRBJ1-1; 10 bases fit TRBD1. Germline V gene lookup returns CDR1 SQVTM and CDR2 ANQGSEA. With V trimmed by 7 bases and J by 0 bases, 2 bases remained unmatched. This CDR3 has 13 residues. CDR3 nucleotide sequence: TGCAGCGCCGACAGGGGGCTGAACACTGAAGCTTTCTTT. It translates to CSADRGLNTEAFF.

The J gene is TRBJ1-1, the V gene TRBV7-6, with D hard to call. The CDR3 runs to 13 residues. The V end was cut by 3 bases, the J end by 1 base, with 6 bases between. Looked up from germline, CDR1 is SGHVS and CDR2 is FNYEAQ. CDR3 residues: CASSLAENTEAFF. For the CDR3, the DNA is TGTGCCAGCAGCTTGGCAGAGAACACTGAAGCTTTCTTT.

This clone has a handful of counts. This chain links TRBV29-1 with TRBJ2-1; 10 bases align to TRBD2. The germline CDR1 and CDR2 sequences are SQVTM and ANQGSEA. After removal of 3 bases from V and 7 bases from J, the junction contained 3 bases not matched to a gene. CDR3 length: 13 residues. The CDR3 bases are TGCAGCGTTGACATAGCGGGGGGTAATGAGCAGTTCTTC. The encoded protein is CSVDIAGGNEQFF.

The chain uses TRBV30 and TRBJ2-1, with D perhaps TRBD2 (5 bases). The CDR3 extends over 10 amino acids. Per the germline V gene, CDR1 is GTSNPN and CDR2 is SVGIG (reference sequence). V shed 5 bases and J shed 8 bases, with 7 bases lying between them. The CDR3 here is CAWGGYEQFF. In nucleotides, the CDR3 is TGTGCCTGGGGCGGGTATGAGCAGTTCTTC.

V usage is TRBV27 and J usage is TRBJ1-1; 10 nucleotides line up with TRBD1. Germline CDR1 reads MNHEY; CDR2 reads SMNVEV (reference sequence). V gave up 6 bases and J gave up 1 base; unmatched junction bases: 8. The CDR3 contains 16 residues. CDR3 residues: CASSRDRGISNTEAFF. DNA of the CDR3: TGTGCCAGCAGCCGGGACAGGGGAATTTCGAACACTGAAGCTTTCTTT.

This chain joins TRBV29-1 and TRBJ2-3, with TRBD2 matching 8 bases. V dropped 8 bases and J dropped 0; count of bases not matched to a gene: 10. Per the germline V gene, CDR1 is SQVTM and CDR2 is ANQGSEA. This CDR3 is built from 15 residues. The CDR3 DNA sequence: TGCAGCATGATTCGCGGGGGGTCTAGCACAGATACGCAGTATTTT. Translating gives CSMIRGGSSTDTQYF.

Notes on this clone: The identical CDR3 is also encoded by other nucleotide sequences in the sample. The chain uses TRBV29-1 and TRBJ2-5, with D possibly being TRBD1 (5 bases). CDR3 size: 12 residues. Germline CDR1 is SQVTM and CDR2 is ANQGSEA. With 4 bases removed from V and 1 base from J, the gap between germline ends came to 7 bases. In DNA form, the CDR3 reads TGCAGCGTTGGTCAGGGCCAAGAGACCCAGTACTTC. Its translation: CSVGQGQETQYF.

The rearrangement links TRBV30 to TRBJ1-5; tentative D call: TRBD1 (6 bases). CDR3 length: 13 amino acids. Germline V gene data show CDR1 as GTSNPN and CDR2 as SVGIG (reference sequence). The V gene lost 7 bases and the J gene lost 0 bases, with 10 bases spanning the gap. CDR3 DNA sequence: TGTGCCTTTGACAGGATTAGCAATCAGCCCCAGCATTTT. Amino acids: CAFDRISNQPQHF.

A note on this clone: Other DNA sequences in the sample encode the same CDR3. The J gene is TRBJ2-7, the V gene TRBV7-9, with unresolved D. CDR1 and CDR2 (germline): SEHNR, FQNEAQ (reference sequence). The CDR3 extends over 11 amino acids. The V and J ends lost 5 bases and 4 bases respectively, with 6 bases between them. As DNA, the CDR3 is TGTGCCAGCAGCGACGGTTACGAGCAGTACTTC. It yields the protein CASSDGYEQYF.

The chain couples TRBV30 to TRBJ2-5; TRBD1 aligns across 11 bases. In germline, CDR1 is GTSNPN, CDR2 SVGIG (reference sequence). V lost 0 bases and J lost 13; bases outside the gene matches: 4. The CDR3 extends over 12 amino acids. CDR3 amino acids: CAWSVPGTGGYF. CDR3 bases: TGTGCCTGGAGTGTCCCCGGGACAGGGGGGTACTTC. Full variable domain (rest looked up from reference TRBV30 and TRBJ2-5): SQTIHQWPATLVQPVGSPLSLECTVEGTSNPNLYWYRQAAGRGLQLLFYSVGIGQISSEVPQNLSASRPQDRQFILSSKKLLLSDSGFYLCAWSVPGTGGYFGPGTRLLVL.

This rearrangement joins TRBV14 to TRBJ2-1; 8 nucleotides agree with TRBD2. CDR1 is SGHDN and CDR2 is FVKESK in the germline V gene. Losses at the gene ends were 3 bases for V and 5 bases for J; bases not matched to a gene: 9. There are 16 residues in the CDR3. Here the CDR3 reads CASSHSGGGRHNEQFF. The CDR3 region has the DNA TGTGCCAGCAGCCATTCCGGCGGGGGGCGGCACAATGAGCAGTTCTTC.

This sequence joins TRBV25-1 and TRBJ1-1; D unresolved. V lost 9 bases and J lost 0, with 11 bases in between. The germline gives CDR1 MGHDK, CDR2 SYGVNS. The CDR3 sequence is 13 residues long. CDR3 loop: CASSEPLNTEAFF. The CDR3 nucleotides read TGTGCCAGTTCTGAACCGTTGAACACTGAAGCTTTCTTT.

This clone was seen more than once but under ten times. Here the CDR3 DNA reads TGTGCCAGCAGTTACCCGGACAGAGGGAATTCACCCCTCCACTTT. Translated, it gives CASSYPDRGNSPLHF. The chain combines TRBV6-6 with TRBJ1-6, with D possibly being TRBD1 (6 bases). CDR1 MNHNY and CDR2 SVGAGI come from the germline V gene (reference sequence). This CDR3 is built from 15 residues. The V end was cut by 2 bases, the J end by 7 bases, with 12 bases between.

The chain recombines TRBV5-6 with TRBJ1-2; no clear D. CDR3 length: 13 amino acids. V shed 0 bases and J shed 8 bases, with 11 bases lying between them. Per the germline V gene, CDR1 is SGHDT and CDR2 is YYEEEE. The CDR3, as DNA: TGTGCCAGCAGCTTGGATGGCCTATGGGGCTACACCTTC. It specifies CASSLDGLWGYTF.

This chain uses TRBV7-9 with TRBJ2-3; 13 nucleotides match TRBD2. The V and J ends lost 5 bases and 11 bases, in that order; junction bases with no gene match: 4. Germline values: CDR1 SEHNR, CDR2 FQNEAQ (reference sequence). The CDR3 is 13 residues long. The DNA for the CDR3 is TGTGCCAGCAGCCCCCGACTAGCGGGGGGGCAGTATTTT. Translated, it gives CASSPRLAGGQYF.

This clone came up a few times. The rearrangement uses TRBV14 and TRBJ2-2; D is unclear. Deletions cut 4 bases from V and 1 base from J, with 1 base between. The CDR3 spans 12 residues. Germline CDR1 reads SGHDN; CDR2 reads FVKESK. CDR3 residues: CASSLNTGELFF. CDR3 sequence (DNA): TGTGCCAGCAGCCTGAACACCGGGGAGCTGTTTTTT.

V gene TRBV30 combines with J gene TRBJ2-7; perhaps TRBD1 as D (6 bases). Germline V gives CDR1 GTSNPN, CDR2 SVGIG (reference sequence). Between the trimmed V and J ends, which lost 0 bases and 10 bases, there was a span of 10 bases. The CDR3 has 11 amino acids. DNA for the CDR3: TGTGCCTGGAGTGTATACAGGGAACAGTACTTC. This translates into CAWSVYREQYF.

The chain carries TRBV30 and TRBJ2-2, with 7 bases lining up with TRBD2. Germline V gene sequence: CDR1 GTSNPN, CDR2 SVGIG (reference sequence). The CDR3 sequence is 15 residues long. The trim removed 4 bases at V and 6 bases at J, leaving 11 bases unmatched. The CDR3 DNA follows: TGTGCCTGGACCCTGAGCGGGGCTACCGCCGGGGAGCTGTTTTTT. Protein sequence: CAWTLSGATAGELFF. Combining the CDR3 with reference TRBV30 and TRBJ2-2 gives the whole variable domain SQTIHQWPATLVQPVGSPLSLECTVEGTSNPNLYWYRQAAGRGLQLLFYSVGIGQISSEVPQNLSASRPQDRQFILSSKKLLLSDSGFYLCAWTLSGATAGELFFGEGSRLTVL.

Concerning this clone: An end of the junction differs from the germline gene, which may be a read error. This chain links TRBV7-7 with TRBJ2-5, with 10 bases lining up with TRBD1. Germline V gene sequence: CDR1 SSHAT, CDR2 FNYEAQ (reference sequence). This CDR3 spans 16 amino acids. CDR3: CASTPGLGQGEETQYF. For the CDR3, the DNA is TGTGCTAGCACCCCAGGGCTCGGACAGGGGGAAGAGACCCAGTACTTC.

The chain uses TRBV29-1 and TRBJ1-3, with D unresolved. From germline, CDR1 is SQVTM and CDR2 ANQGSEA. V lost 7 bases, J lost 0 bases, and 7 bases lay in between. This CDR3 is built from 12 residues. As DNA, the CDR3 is TGCAGCGGACGGAGCTCTGGAAACACCATATATTTT. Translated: CSGRSSGNTIYF.

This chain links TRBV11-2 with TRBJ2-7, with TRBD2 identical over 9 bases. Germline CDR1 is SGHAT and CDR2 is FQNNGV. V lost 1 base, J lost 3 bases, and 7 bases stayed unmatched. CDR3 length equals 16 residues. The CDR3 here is CASSLGGSGGIYEQYF. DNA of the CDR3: TGTGCCAGCAGCTTAGGTGGTAGCGGGGGAATCTACGAGCAGTACTTC.

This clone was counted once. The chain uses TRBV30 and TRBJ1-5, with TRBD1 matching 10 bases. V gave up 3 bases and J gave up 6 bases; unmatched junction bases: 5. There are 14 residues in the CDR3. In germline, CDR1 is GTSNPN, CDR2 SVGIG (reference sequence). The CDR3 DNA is TGTGCCTGGAGCAGACAGGGGGCAGTTCAGCCCCAGCATTTT. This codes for CAWSRQGAVQPQHF.